A single sample gave rise to the 3 T cell receptor beta chains below, sequenced in a study of regulatory T cells in long-lasting Graves disease. Time point defined: newly diagnosed GD, antithyroid drugs for less than 3 months. RNA isolated from PBMCs was used to make the TCR library. CDR3-region Arm-PCR and iRepertoire HTBI primers produced the TCR beta libraries. TCRdb passed the multiplex PCR reads through MiXCR, listing each CDR3 protein once. The table records about 210,000 distinct CDR3 sequences, around 20% of them present only once. These data also featured in a second study, about T cells in Graves' hyperthyroidism and ophthalmopathy.

Sample: peripheral blood mononuclear cells (PBMCs), taken at new diagnosis, from a patient treated with antithyroid drugs. Every receptor here comes from a woman younger than 45 with Graves disease.

As DNA, the CDR3 is TGTGCCAGCAGCGTAGCATCGTTGGGGACAGGGGAAGGTGAGCAGTTCTTC. It is translated as CASSVASLGTGEGEQFF. The chain is built from TRBV9 and TRBJ2-1, with 10 bases that match TRBD1. The CDR3 contains 17 residues. CDR1 is SGDLS and CDR2 is YYNGEE in the germline V gene. V shed 0 bases, J shed 9 bases, and the junction held 12 bases outside the gene matches.

This clonotype has at least ten counts. The chain uses TRBV11-2 and TRBJ1-5; no reliable D call. Looked up from germline, CDR1 is SGHAT and CDR2 is FQNNGV. This CDR3 comprises 15 residues. Between the trimmed V and J ends, which lost 2 bases and 4 bases, there was a span of 12 bases. The DNA of the CDR3 is TGTGCCAGCAGCTTAAAAGCCGGCGGAAATCAGCCCCAGCATTTT. Translation gives CASSLKAGGNQPQHF.

The table lists this clonotype with many counts. This chain joins TRBV28 and TRBJ2-3; no definite D call. CDR1 is MDHEN and CDR2 is SYDVKM in the germline V gene. This CDR3 region has 15 residues. V was cut by 5 bases and J by 4 bases, with 16 bases left in between. This chain's CDR3 is CASSGPGDGSDTQYF. CDR3 nucleotides: TGTGCCAGCAGTGGACCTGGAGATGGGTCAGATACGCAGTATTTT. The full variable domain, rest sourced from reference TRBV28 and TRBJ2-3, is DVKVTQSSRYLVKRTGEKVFLECVQDMDHENMFWYRQDPGLGLRLIYFSYDVKMKEKGDIPEGYSVSREKKERFSLILESASTNQTSMYLCASSGPGDGSDTQYFGPGTRLTVL.